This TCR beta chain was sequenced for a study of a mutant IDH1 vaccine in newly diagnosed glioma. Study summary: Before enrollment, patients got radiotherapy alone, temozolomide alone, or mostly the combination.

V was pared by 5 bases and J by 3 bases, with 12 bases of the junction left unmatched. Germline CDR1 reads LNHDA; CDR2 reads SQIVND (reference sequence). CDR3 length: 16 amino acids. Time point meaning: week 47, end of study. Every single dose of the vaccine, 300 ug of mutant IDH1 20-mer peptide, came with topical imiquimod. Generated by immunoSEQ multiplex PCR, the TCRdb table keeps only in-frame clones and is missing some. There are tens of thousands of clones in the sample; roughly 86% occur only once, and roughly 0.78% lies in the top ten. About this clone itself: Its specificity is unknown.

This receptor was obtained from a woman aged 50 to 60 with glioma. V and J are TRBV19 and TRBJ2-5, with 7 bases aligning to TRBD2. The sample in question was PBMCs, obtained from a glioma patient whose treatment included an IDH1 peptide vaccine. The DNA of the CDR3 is TGTGCCAGTAGTTCTACGGGCCTACTAGCGAAAGAGACCCAGTACTTC. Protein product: CASSSTGLLAKETQYF.